This T cell receptor (beta chain) was profiled in a study of T cell responses to AZD1222 COVID-19 vaccine. Study observations and caveats: No day 14 peak samples; only post-peak repertoires were characterized. Among vaccine-associated CD4 TCRs, coverage spanned spike, with dominance at 160-218 and 743-854. Receipt of two AZD1222 doses was followed by a rise in Spike-specific TCR breadth and depth.

Sequencing was performed with immunoSEQ multiplex PCR; in TCRdb, only in-frame clones are kept and a portion is missing. The sample shows roughly 150,000 clones, about 90% of them seen only once. The CDR3 has 14 amino acids. The germline V gene has CDR1 LGHNT and CDR2 FRNRAP. V shed 3 bases, J shed 2 bases, and the junction held 3 bases outside the gene matches. Recipients boosted at about 4 weeks or about 12 weeks are pooled. As for this clone: What it recognizes is unknown.

Material: peripheral blood, obtained 28 days after the second AZD1222 dose. The chain couples TRBV12-5 to TRBJ1-2; TRBD1 matches 7 bases. The clonotype was recovered from an adult who received the AZD1222 COVID-19 vaccine. Here the CDR3 reads CASGLWGQNYGYTF. CDR3 coding DNA: TGTGCTAGTGGTTTATGGGGACAGAACTATGGCTACACCTTC.